This TCR beta chain was recovered during a study of CXCR3-negative and CXCR3-positive naive CD8 T cells. UMI labels and 5' RACE were used to prepare the TRB cDNA libraries. TCRdb reprocessed the 5' RACE reads, keeping one entry per CDR3 protein, no DNA. Its clone listing holds tens of thousands of distinct CDR3 sequences. Points from the study as a whole: TRB CDR3s were more hydrophobic in CXCR3-positive than in CXCR3-negative naive cells. For memory CD8+ cells diversity was much lower, but both naive subsets had comparably high diversity.

CDR3 length: 14 residues. Germline CDR1 LNHNV, CDR2 YYDKDF (reference sequence). Remarks on this clonotype: Its specificity is not known.

The chain has TRBV15 and TRBJ1-6. The sequenced sample was naive CXCR3+ CD8+ T cells from blood. Subset denoted: CD45RO-CCR7+CD27+CD95- naive CD8+ T cells expressing CXCR3 (TNR3+). The sequence was obtained from a human donor in good health. Some clones in this sample may be carry-over from other donors' samples. CDR3 amino acids: CATSRAGDNSPLHF.